This TCR beta chain stems from a study of T-cell memory formation after mild COVID-19. As for the study in general: Largely donor-specific TCR clusters were found. Overall study findings and caveats: From day 15 to 85, contracting clones were balanced between CD4 and CD8, whereas later expanders leaned toward CD4+. Among contracting clones, CD4+ were mainly CM/EM and CD8+ enriched in EMRA.

Sample barcodes and UMIs were carried by the TCR alpha and TCR beta cDNA libraries that 5'RACE generated with constant-segment primers. TCRdb recomputed calls from the 5' RACE reads with MiXCR, one row per CDR3 protein. The repertoire holds around 300,000 distinct CDR3 sequences, with 7% to 10% as singletons. Concerning this clonotype itself: What it binds is unknown.

With 3 bases clipped from V and 8 bases from J, the junction kept 8 bases outside the gene matches. Germline CDR1 reads KGHDR; CDR2 reads SFDVKD. The CDR3 loop spans 14 amino acids. Material for sequencing was PBMCs or a T cell subset sorted from them (not recorded which). The rearrangement joins TRBV24-1 to TRBJ1-2; TRBD1 matches 7 bases. The TCR sequence derives from a man younger than 30 who had mild COVID-19 (a few samples of this study predate the infection). Cell type and time point are not known. The CDR3 region is CATSDADRFGGYTF. The DNA for the CDR3 is TGTGCCACCAGTGATGCGGACAGGTTCGGAGGCTACACCTTC.